This paragraph covers one T cell receptor beta chain sequence. Its matching antigen is unknown. The data were taken from a study of T cell responses to AZD1222 COVID-19 vaccine. The germline CDR1 and CDR2 sequences are SGHKS and YYEKEE (reference sequence). Trimming pared 0 bases from V and 1 base from J, leaving 14 bases between. The CDR3 contains 16 residues. Clones were sequenced by immunoSEQ multiplex PCR, and TCRdb holds only the in-frame ones, with some missing. Of about 150,000 clones in the sample, 80% to 95% are singletons; the top ten hold roughly 6.2%. Study-level results: Possibly, clonal diversity was underestimated; donors were largely white British and included more females.

This receptor was obtained from an adult who received the AZD1222 COVID-19 vaccine. V gene TRBV5-5 combines with J gene TRBJ2-7; D may be TRBD1 (6 bases). Sequenced here: peripheral blood, sampled 28 days after the second AZD1222 dose. The CDR3 coding sequence is TGTGCCAGCAGCTTGGGGGCAGGGGCCATTTCCTACGAGCAGTACTTC. It yields the protein CASSLGAGAISYEQYF.